The 24 T cell receptor beta chains below were found in one sample sequenced in a study of cytomegalovirus exposure and HLA in healthy donors. PCR amplification relied on 60 Vbeta primers (plus 13 Jbeta primers). Clones were read by immunoSEQ multiplex PCR, and TCRdb kept only the in-frame ones, dropping some. Of around 94,000 clones listed, approximately 80% are singletons. The sequencing input was PBMCs. The receptors shown here come from a human donor in good health.

V gene TRBV9 combines with J gene TRBJ2-3, with 12 bases matching TRBD2. Trimming at V came to 4 bases and at J to 4 bases, leaving 16 bases not matched to a gene. The CDR3 contains 19 residues. Germline V gene lookup returns CDR1 SGDLS and CDR2 YYNGEE. CDR3 region: CASSPPSGGAGVRADTQYF. CDR3 DNA sequence: TGTGCCAGCAGCCCCCCTAGCGGGGGGGCCGGAGTACGGGCAGATACGCAGTATTTT.

The V and J genes are TRBV18 and TRBJ1-1; a possible D gene is TRBD1 (5 bases). From germline, CDR1 is KGHSH and CDR2 LQKENI. Between the trimmed V and J ends, which lost 3 bases and 1 base, there was a span of 6 bases. The CDR3 has 13 amino acids. The CDR3 reads CASSPDTNTEAFF. The CDR3 nucleotides are TGTGCCAGCTCACCGGACACGAACACTGAAGCTTTCTTT.

The chain uses TRBV19 and TRBJ1-3; D is unclear. This CDR3 region has 17 residues. Germline V gives CDR1 LNHDA, CDR2 SQIVND (reference sequence). V dropped 3 bases and J dropped 0 bases, with 15 bases sitting between them. The CDR3 nucleotides read TGTGCCAGTAGTATTACACCTCAACTACCCTCTGGAAACACCATATATTTT. This translates into CASSITPQLPSGNTIYF.

This clone was detected only once. This rearrangement joins TRBV6-5 to TRBJ2-5, with 9 bases lining up with TRBD2. Trimming at V came to 5 bases and at J to 1 base, leaving 5 bases not matched to a gene. The CDR3 spans 15 residues. Germline V gene sequence: CDR1 MNHEY, CDR2 SVGAGI. In nucleotides, the CDR3 is TGTGCCAGCAGTCGTCGGACTAGCGCCCAAGAGACCCAGTACTTC. It translates to CASSRRTSAQETQYF.

This chain uses TRBV6-5 with TRBJ1-6; unclear D gene. Germline V gene data show CDR1 as MNHEY and CDR2 as SVGAGI. The CDR3 runs 15 residues. V was cut by 5 bases and J by 7 bases, with 15 bases left in between. The chain's CDR3 is CASSHRGDWNSPLHF. The CDR3 coding sequence is TGTGCCAGCAGTCATCGGGGAGACTGGAATTCACCCCTCCACTTT.

J is TRBJ2-2 and V is TRBV4-2; 9 positions match TRBD1. The CDR3 runs to 17 residues. With 1 base clipped from V and 5 bases from J, the junction kept 8 bases outside the gene matches. Germline lookup yields CDR1 LGHNA and CDR2 YNFKEQ. CDR3 sequence reads: CASSQVGQGGGTGELFF. DNA for the CDR3: TGTGCCAGCAGCCAAGTGGGACAGGGAGGGGGTACCGGGGAGCTGTTTTTT.

This chain joins TRBV28 and TRBJ2-3; perhaps TRBD2 as D (6 bases). Deletions cut 8 bases from V and 2 bases from J, with 11 bases between. Germline CDR1 reads MDHEN; CDR2 reads SYDVKM. The CDR3 loop spans 13 amino acids. The DNA for the CDR3 is TGTGCCAGCTTCGCGGGACTCACAGATACGCAGTATTTT. Its protein is CASFAGLTDTQYF.

V gene TRBV7-3 combines with J gene TRBJ1-2; maybe TRBD1 (5 bases). Trimming stripped 1 base from V and 0 bases from J, with 6 bases between. Germline V gene lookup returns CDR1 SGHTA and CDR2 FQGTGA. The CDR3 totals 14 residues. CDR3 sequence: CASSLMGPNYGYTF. The DNA of the CDR3 is TGTGCCAGCAGCTTAATGGGGCCTAACTATGGCTACACCTTC.

This clone was found a few times. This sequence joins TRBV7-6 and TRBJ2-1; TRBD2 matches at 12 bases. CDR1 is SGHVS and CDR2 is FNYEAQ in the germline V gene. CDR3 length equals 19 residues. V was pared by 4 bases and J by 2 bases, with 12 bases of the junction left unmatched. CDR3 sequence: CASSWRASGGDRAYNEQFF. The CDR3 nucleotides are TGTGCCAGCAGCTGGCGGGCTAGCGGGGGGGATCGGGCCTACAATGAGCAGTTCTTC.

V usage is TRBV7-8 and J usage is TRBJ2-7; D ambiguous. This CDR3 is built from 12 residues. The V end was cut by 5 bases, the J end by 9 bases, with 14 bases between. Germline-derived CDR1 and CDR2 are SGHVS and FQNEAQ. The DNA for the CDR3 is TGTGCCAGCAGCCCCGAGACCCGAGGGCAGTACTTC. It codes for CASSPETRGQYF.

V and J are TRBV15 and TRBJ2-6; 12 nucleotides line up with TRBD1. Trimming cost V 5 bases and J 4 bases; bases outside gene matches: 12. Germline CDR1 LNHNV, CDR2 YYDKDF (reference sequence). The CDR3 runs to 19 residues. This chain's CDR3 is CATSLAVGQGAQGANVLTF. CDR3 DNA sequence: TGTGCCACCAGCCTAGCGGTGGGACAGGGGGCGCAGGGGGCCAACGTCCTGACTTTC.

The rearrangement joins TRBV7-6 to TRBJ2-2, with 11 bases lining up with TRBD2. Germline values: CDR1 SGHVS, CDR2 FNYEAQ. Germline trimming cut 5 bases from V and 8 bases from J; bases unmatched to any gene: 4. CDR3 length: 14 residues. The CDR3 spells CASSRSGGEGELFF. The CDR3 region has the DNA TGTGCCAGCAGCCGTAGCGGGGGGGAAGGGGAGCTGTTTTTT.

The chain has TRBV6-5 and TRBJ2-2, with 10 bases lining up with TRBD1. Germline-derived CDR1 and CDR2 are MNHEY and SVGAGI. The CDR3 has 15 amino acids. Trimming took 6 bases from V and 7 from J; bases not matched to a gene: 8. CDR3 nucleotides: TGTGCCAGCAGCCAAGAGACAGGGGGCGGCGGGGAGCTGTTTTTT. Its protein is CASSQETGGGGELFF.

V and J are TRBV7-2 and TRBJ2-3, with 8 bases matching TRBD1. V gave up 6 bases and J gave up 2 bases; unmatched junction bases: 4. CDR1 and CDR2 (germline): SGHTA, FQGNSA. This CDR3 contains 14 residues. The CDR3 DNA sequence: TGTGCCAGCAGGCAGGGGGCCTCCACAGATACGCAGTATTTT. This sequence encodes CASRQGASTDTQYF. The whole variable domain, filled in from reference TRBV7-2 and TRBJ2-3, reads GAGVSQSPSNKVTEKGKDVELRCDPISGHTALYWYRQSLGQGLEFLIYFQGNSAPDKSGLPSDRFSAERTGGSVSTLTIQRTQQEDSAVYLCASRQGASTDTQYFGPGTRLTVL.

J is TRBJ1-1 and V is TRBV19, with TRBD1 as a possible D gene (5 bases). Germline V gives CDR1 LNHDA, CDR2 SQIVND (reference sequence). V was trimmed by 3 bases and J by 7 bases, leaving 12 bases between them. CDR3 length: 13 amino acids. CDR3 protein: CASSIGGELEAFF. The CDR3 DNA is TGTGCCAGTAGTATCGGGGGGGAACTTGAAGCTTTCTTT.

The rearrangement links TRBV11-2 to TRBJ2-1, with 7 bases lining up with TRBD2. The junction had 11 bases not matched to a gene; V was cut back by 7 bases and J by 2 bases. The CDR3 length is 16 residues. Looked up from germline, CDR1 is SGHAT and CDR2 is FQNNGV. The CDR3 region is CASIKDERGPYNEQFF. CDR3 nucleotide sequence: TGTGCCAGCATCAAAGACGAGCGGGGCCCCTACAATGAGCAGTTCTTC.

The V call is TRBV4-1, the J call TRBJ2-1; 8 nucleotides align to TRBD2. The germline gives CDR1 MGHRA, CDR2 YSYEKL. V lost 0 bases to trimming and J lost 7 bases; unmatched junction nucleotides: 8. The CDR3 is 16 amino acids. The CDR3 bases are TGCGCCAGCAGCCAAGACCTAGCGGGTGGTAAAAATGAGCAGTTCTTC. Residues: CASSQDLAGGKNEQFF.

The genes are TRBV11-2 and TRBJ2-5; D call uncertain. This CDR3 is built from 14 residues. V lost 5 bases and J lost 0, with 10 bases in between. Per the germline V gene, CDR1 is SGHAT and CDR2 is FQNNGV. The CDR3 DNA reads TGTGCCAGCAGCCGCGGAAGTAACCAAGAGACCCAGTACTTC. Translation gives CASSRGSNQETQYF.

The chain recombines TRBV6-5 with TRBJ1-2; TRBD1 agrees at 10 bases. Unmatched junction bases numbered 7, after V lost 6 bases and J lost 3 bases. The V gene's germline CDR1 is MNHEY and CDR2 SVGAGI. The CDR3 totals 15 residues. The CDR3 DNA is TGTGCCAGCAGGGGGACGGGGACAGGGGACTATGGCTACACCTTC. Amino acids: CASRGTGTGDYGYTF.

The rearrangement uses TRBV6-6 and TRBJ2-7, with a tentative D call TRBD2 (6 bases). V was clipped by 0 bases and J by 1 base, with 13 bases between them. Germline lookup yields CDR1 MNHNY and CDR2 SVGAGI (reference sequence). This CDR3 is built from 16 residues. For the CDR3, the DNA is TGTGCCAGCAGTTACTCGCCCCGGGGGAGTTCCTACGAGCAGTACTTC. Its protein is CASSYSPRGSSYEQYF.

This chain links TRBV6-6 with TRBJ2-6; 7 bases line up with TRBD1. Germline-derived CDR1 and CDR2 are MNHNY and SVGAGI (reference sequence). Unmatched junction bases numbered 3, after V lost 4 bases and J lost 0 bases. The CDR3 has 16 residues. CDR3 in amino acids: CASSSTGNSGANVLTF. The CDR3 DNA sequence: TGTGCCAGCAGTTCGACAGGGAACTCTGGGGCCAACGTCCTGACTTTC.

The J gene is TRBJ2-7, the V gene TRBV7-2; TRBD1 matches at 10 bases. The germline CDR1 and CDR2 sequences are SGHTA and FQGNSA. With V trimmed by 5 bases and J by 6 bases, 13 bases remained unmatched. The CDR3 sequence is 16 residues long. This chain's CDR3 is CASSLRRDRGFSEQYF. For the CDR3, the DNA is TGTGCCAGCAGCCTTCGACGGGACAGGGGTTTTTCCGAGCAGTACTTC.

The chain joins TRBV7-2 to TRBJ1-3, with no clear D. Germline V gives CDR1 SGHTA, CDR2 FQGNSA. The CDR3 totals 15 residues. Trimming removed 2 bases from V and 2 bases from J, with 10 bases in between. The CDR3 sequence is CASSLTPVAGNTIYF. The CDR3 DNA reads TGTGCCAGCAGCTTAACCCCGGTAGCTGGAAACACCATATATTTT.

On this clone itself: One end of the junction does not line up with germline, which may come from a read error. V gene TRBV7-2 combines with J gene TRBJ1-2; 10 nucleotides agree with TRBD1. CDR3 size: 16 residues. CDR1 is SGHTA, CDR2 FQGNSA, per germline. The CDR3 bases are TGTGCCAGCACCTTACTTCCAACCGGGACAGGGGATGGCTACACCTTC. Translating gives CASTLLPTGTGDGYTF. The full variable domain, its missing parts supplied by reference TRBV7-2 and TRBJ1-2, is GAGVSQSPSNKVTEKGKDVELRCDPISGHTALYWYRQSLGQGLEFLIYFQGNSAPDKSGLPSDRFSAERTGGSVSTLTIQRTQQEDSAVYLCASTLLPTGTGDGYTFGSGTRLTVV.